Listed below are T cell receptor beta chains from one sample, sequenced in a study of neoadjuvant anti-PD-1 for oral cavity cancer. Method: immunoSEQ multiplex PCR; TCRdb's copy keeps in-frame clones and lacks some. The repertoire holds approximately 74,000 clones, with approximately 80% as singletons. The specimen was PBMCs, collected before nivolumab (anti-PD-1) treatment. The origin of the receptors is a person between 35 and 79 years old with oral cavity squamous cell carcinoma. CDR3s include the opening cysteine and the closing phenylalanine or tryptophan. Each record gives: V gene, CDR3 length, J gene, CDR3 protein.

>TRBV7-9|16|TRBJ1-2
CASSLGDRELSYGYTF
>TRBV5-4|15|TRBJ1-1
CASSLAGQGGTEAFF
>TRBV4-1|13|TRBJ1-4
CASSQAEGEKLFF
>TRBV27|14|TRBJ2-2
CASSFGQFTGELFF
>TRBV6-5|15|TRBJ2-4
CASTAAGTSKNIQYF
>TRBV15|15|TRBJ2-7
CATSRDGQGTYEQYF
>TRBV30|13|TRBJ1-2
CAWSGGGGYGYTF
>TRBV29-1|14|TRBJ1-4
CSVVSGARDEKLFF
>TRBV7-8|14|TRBJ2-1
CASSRREGYNEQFF
>TRBV28|11|TRBJ1-2
CASNGNYGYTF
>TRBV12-2|14|TRBJ2-1
CASRLRDRSLEQFF